Listed here is a single TCR beta chain. Its antigen is unidentified. V gave up 3 bases and J gave up 0 bases, with 8 bases separating them. The length of the CDR3 is 14 residues. Germline assignment: CDR1 LNHDA and CDR2 SQIVND (reference sequence). The record originates from a study of regulatory dendritic cells for organ transplantation. Findings and limits, study-wide: Naive T cells showed high diversity, memory cells less, memory CD8+ least. Of resting T cell subsets, memory CD8+ had the most alloreactive clonotypes. Memory CD8+ clonal expansion seemed more limited with regulatory than mature dendritic cells.

TCRdb keeps only in-frame clones here, not all; method: immunoSEQ multiplex PCR. Of tens of thousands of clones in the sample, about four fifths were seen once. Memory T cells were CD45RO+, naive were CD45RA+, sorted by FACS. Sequences were obtained from naive CD8+ T cells from blood. Subset described: CD45RA+ naive T cells. This clonotype was obtained from a human donor in good health. The chain recombines TRBV19 with TRBJ1-1; a weak D match, TRBD1 (5 bases). CDR3 protein: CASSIRQMNTEAFF. DNA of the CDR3: TGTGCCAGTAGTATCCGACAGATGAACACTGAAGCTTTCTTT. Supplemented by reference TRBV19 and TRBJ1-1, the full variable domain reads DGGITQSPKYLFRKEGQNVTLSCEQNLNHDAMYWYRQDPGQGLRLIYYSQIVNDFQKGDIAEGYSVSREKKESFPLTVTSAQKNPTAFYLCASSIRQMNTEAFFGQGTRLTVV.